Presented here are 17 T cell receptor beta chains from one specimen sequenced in a study of cytomegalovirus exposure and HLA in healthy donors. PCR involved 60 Vbeta and 13 Jbeta primers. Using immunoSEQ multiplex PCR, the repertoire was profiled, and TCRdb retains in-frame clones only, with some absent. The table has approximately 51,000 clones, over 75% seen once; the top ten hold under 2.5%. What was sequenced was PBMCs. The source of these receptors is a boy aged 5 to 17 in good health and CMV-seropositive.

V and J are TRBV7-9 and TRBJ1-2; D is uncertain. The germline V gene has CDR1 SEHNR and CDR2 FQNEAQ (reference sequence). This CDR3 is 15 amino acids long. The V end lost 6 bases, the J end lost 3 bases, and 17 bases lay between the germline ends. The CDR3 loop is CASSPAGRKDYGYTF. The CDR3 region has the DNA TGTGCCAGCAGTCCGGCGGGCAGAAAGGACTATGGCTACACCTTC.

The chain recombines TRBV19 with TRBJ2-1; 11 bases are a match to TRBD1. Per the germline V gene, CDR1 is LNHDA and CDR2 is SQIVND (reference sequence). V dropped 6 bases and J dropped 10; count of bases not matched to a gene: 11. The CDR3 spans 15 residues. This CDR3 is CASSIGQGAPGEQFF. CDR3 DNA: TGTGCCAGTAGCATTGGACAGGGGGCGCCTGGAGAGCAGTTCTTC.

This clone was recorded once. The gene calls are TRBV18 and TRBJ1-2, with 10 positions matching TRBD1. The length of the CDR3 is 15 residues. Germline trimming cut 0 bases from V and 6 bases from J; bases unmatched to any gene: 4. CDR1 and CDR2 from the germline V gene are KGHSH and LQKENI. The CDR3 DNA sequence: TGTGCCAGCTCACCACCACTAGGGACAGGGGATGGCTACACCTTC. Translation: CASSPPLGTGDGYTF. The whole variable domain, remainder taken from reference TRBV18 and TRBJ1-2, is NAGVMQNPRHLVRRRGQEARLRCSPMKGHSHVYWYRQLPEEGLKFMVYLQKENIIDESGMPKERFSAEFPKEGPSILRIQQVVRGDSAAYFCASSPPLGTGDGYTFGSGTRLTVV.

This chain links TRBV6-5 with TRBJ2-3, with 9 positions matching TRBD2. Germline CDR1 and CDR2: MNHEY and SVGAGI. Trimming cost V 7 bases and J 4 bases; bases outside gene matches: 9. CDR3 length: 15 amino acids. CDR3 in DNA: TGTGCCAGCACCAGGGGCGGGGGGGCAGCAGATACGCAGTATTTT. Protein product: CASTRGGGAADTQYF.

V is TRBV29-1 and J is TRBJ2-3; D may be TRBD1 (5 bases). V was cut by 1 base and J by 0 bases, with 11 bases left in between. Germline assignment: CDR1 SQVTM and CDR2 ANQGSEA. The CDR3 runs 15 residues. Here the CDR3 reads CSVEGRQISTDTQYF. DNA for the CDR3: TGCAGCGTTGAAGGCCGACAGATTAGCACAGATACGCAGTATTTT.

This clone has just one count. The chain combines TRBV6-5 with TRBJ2-5, with D uncertain. The V and J ends lost 6 bases and 3 bases respectively, with 11 bases between them. The CDR3 is 13 residues long. Germline CDR1 and CDR2: MNHEY and SVGAGI. In DNA form, the CDR3 reads TGTGCCAGCAGACTTCATTCTAAAGAGACCCAGTACTTC. Translated: CASRLHSKETQYF.

This chain links TRBV19 with TRBJ2-3, with 7 positions matching TRBD2. The CDR3 covers 15 residues. Germline assignment: CDR1 LNHDA and CDR2 SQIVND (reference sequence). The ends lost 5 bases at V and 5 bases at J; junction bases unmatched: 10. CDR3 loop: CASSAFGGGKDTQYF. The CDR3, as DNA: TGTGCCAGTAGTGCTTTTGGGGGGGGGAAAGATACGCAGTATTTT.

This clone turned up a few times. This chain connects TRBV5-1 to TRBJ1-6; D not resolved. V was shortened by 4 bases and J by 7 bases, with 15 bases between the two germline ends. This CDR3 is 15 amino acids long. The germline V gene has CDR1 SGHRS and CDR2 YFSETQ. The CDR3 coding sequence is TGCGCCAGCAGCCCCCTTTCAGTCTCAAATTCACCCCTCCACTTT. Amino acids: CASSPLSVSNSPLHF.

The rearrangement links TRBV4-2 to TRBJ1-2; TRBD1 might be the D (5 bases). The germline V gene encodes CDR1 LGHNA and CDR2 YNFKEQ. Between the trimmed V and J ends, which lost 2 bases and 2 bases, there was a span of 9 bases. CDR3 length equals 14 residues. The chain's CDR3 is CASSQQGSNYGYTF. DNA of the CDR3: TGTGCCAGCAGCCAACAGGGATCCAACTATGGCTACACCTTC.

The chain recombines TRBV11-2 with TRBJ2-2, with 7 bases that match TRBD1. The germline CDR1 and CDR2 sequences are SGHAT and FQNNGV. Trimming cost V 8 bases and J 5 bases; bases outside gene matches: 11. The CDR3 consists of 15 residues. CDR3 DNA: TGTGCCAGCTCGAGGGGGCCTCTTAAAACCGGGGAGCTGTTTTTT. This codes for CASSRGPLKTGELFF.

Note on this clone: It is unclear where the CDR3 begins or ends on the DNA, so no DNA is shown, and the CDR3 is as TCRdb lists it. The chain recombines TRBV15 with TRBJ2-7; no DNA check was done on the table's D call, TRBD1. Per germline, CDR1 LNHNV and CDR2 YYDKDF (reference sequence). The CDR3 spans 16 residues, counting both ends. The CDR3 here is CATSRDSGQGIYEQYF.

V is TRBV6-5 and J is TRBJ1-1, with TRBD1 matching 7 bases. CDR3 length: 14 residues. Per the germline V gene, CDR1 is MNHEY and CDR2 is SVGAGI. V was clipped by 1 base and J by 9 bases; unmatched bases: 8. The CDR3 bases are TGTGCCAGCAGTTACTGGGGCGGGACAGAGCAAGCTTTCTTT. It specifies CASSYWGGTEQAFF.

The V gene is TRBV5-5, the J gene TRBJ2-1; 15 positions agree with TRBD2. Germline values: CDR1 SGHKS, CDR2 YYEKEE (reference sequence). This CDR3 is 18 amino acids long. Unmatched junction bases numbered 16, after V lost 9 bases and J lost 6 bases. CDR3 residues: CATRTSGGAFGEINEQFF. CDR3 in DNA: TGTGCCACCCGGACTAGCGGGGGGGCGTTCGGGGAAATCAATGAGCAGTTCTTC.

The CDR3 DNA reads TGTGCCAGCAGTGAGACAGAGAGCTATGGCTACACCTTC. Protein: CASSETESYGYTF. This chain joins TRBV2 and TRBJ1-2, with a weak D call TRBD1 (5 bases). The CDR3 covers 13 residues. Trimming left V 3 bases short and J 4 bases short, with 9 bases between. The V gene's germline CDR1 is SNHLY and CDR2 FYNNEI. Looking up the rest from reference TRBV2 and TRBJ1-2 gives the full variable domain: EPEVTQTPSHQVTQMGQEVILRCVPISNHLYFYWYRQILGQKVEFLVSFYNNEISEKSEIFDDQFSVERPDGSNFTLKIRSTKLEDSAMYFCASSETESYGYTFGSGTRLTVV.

J is TRBJ2-7 and V is TRBV5-1; 11 nucleotides line up with TRBD2. Per germline, CDR1 SGHRS and CDR2 YFSETQ. With V trimmed by 6 bases and J by 7 bases, 9 bases remained unmatched. This CDR3 comprises 14 residues. CDR3 DNA sequence: TGCGCCAGCACTGCGACTAGCGGGGAGAGTGAGCAGTACTTC. This gives the protein CASTATSGESEQYF.

The chain joins TRBV5-6 to TRBJ1-5, with unresolved D. The CDR3 is 13 amino acids. V was shortened by 5 bases and J by 6 bases, with 12 bases between the two germline ends. Germline V CDR1 and CDR2: SGHDT, YYEEEE. CDR3 in amino acids: CASSNIGGQPQHF. The CDR3 nucleotides read TGTGCCAGCAGTAACATCGGAGGTCAGCCCCAGCATTTT.

The chain uses TRBV27 and TRBJ1-1, with 7 bases fitting TRBD1. After removal of 5 bases from V and 5 bases from J, the junction contained 8 bases not matched to a gene. The germline gives CDR1 MNHEY, CDR2 SMNVEV (reference sequence). This CDR3 region has 14 residues. The CDR3 sequence is CASSASRGYTEAFF. CDR3 DNA sequence: TGTGCCAGCAGTGCCTCCAGGGGGTATACTGAAGCTTTCTTT.